This T cell receptor (beta chain) was observed in a study of cytomegalovirus exposure and HLA in healthy donors. There are a few counts of this clone. The antigen is unknown. Points from the study as a whole: Listed as cytomegalovirus-associated were more than 150 TCR beta chains. When presence/absence was analysed, sequencing depth was taken to be roughly uniform across donors. In a later analysis, V- and J-gene trimming of beta chains associated with a DCLRE1C missense variant, replicated independently.

Samples came from healthy bone marrow donors. Vbeta (60) and Jbeta (13) primers were used in the PCR. Sequenced by immunoSEQ multiplex PCR; TCRdb stores in-frame clones only, minus some. In the table there are 65,000 to 75,000 clones, around 68% of which are singletons. V was clipped by 3 bases and J by 3 bases, with 8 bases between them. The CDR3 spans 14 residues. From germline, CDR1 is SGHTA and CDR2 FQGNSA. Sequencing input: PBMCs. The receptor was derived from a man aged 40-49 years in good health and CMV-seropositive. This chain connects TRBV7-2 to TRBJ2-2; the D is unclear. CDR3 coding DNA: TGTGCCAGCAGCTTTCTATCGTACACCGGGGAGCTGTTTTTT. It codes for CASSFLSYTGELFF.